These 29 T cell receptor beta chains were all obtained from the same sample, sequenced in a study of shared clonotypes between healthy human individuals. Data came from immunoSEQ multiplex PCR; TCRdb stores just in-frame clones and leaves some out. The sample shows fewer than 500,000 clones, around 79% of them seen only once. Sequencing was performed on PBMCs. These receptors were obtained from a middle-aged woman in good health. Some clones in this sample may be carry-over from other donors' samples.

Turning to this clone: Other DNA sequences in the sample encode the same CDR3. V gene TRBV7-9 combines with J gene TRBJ2-7; no clear D. Trimming stripped 1 base from V and 7 bases from J, with 5 bases between. CDR1 and CDR2 from the germline V gene are SEHNR and FQNEAQ (reference sequence). This CDR3 has 11 amino acids. The chain's CDR3 is CASSLGAEQYF. CDR3 bases: TGTGCCAGCAGCTTAGGGGCAGAGCAGTACTTC. Full variable domain (remainder filled in from reference TRBV7-9 and TRBJ2-7): DTGVSQNPRHKITKRGQNVTFRCDPISEHNRLYWYRQTLGQGPEFLTYFQNEAQLEKSRLLSDRFSAERPKGSFSTLEIQRTEQGDSAMYLCASSLGAEQYFGPGTRLTVT.

This clone appeared a single time. The V and J genes are TRBV6-1 and TRBJ1-2; 7 nucleotides agree with TRBD1. After removal of 2 bases from V and 7 bases from J, the junction contained 10 bases not matched to a gene. The V gene's germline CDR1 is MNHNS and CDR2 SASEGT. CDR3 size: 15 residues. The CDR3 nucleotides are TGTGCCAGCAGTGAATTCTGGCAGGGGGTTAGTGGCTACACCTTC. It codes for CASSEFWQGVSGYTF.

The chain is built from TRBV27 and TRBJ2-7, with TRBD1 matching 9 bases. The CDR3 is 14 residues long. Germline V lookup: CDR1 MNHEY, CDR2 SMNVEV (reference sequence). The J segment lost 7 bases and the V segment lost 5 bases, leaving 9 bases of the junction unmatched. CDR3 coding DNA: TGTGCCAGCAGTCGGACAGGGGTAGCTTTGGAGCAGTACTTC. Translation gives CASSRTGVALEQYF.

The V call is TRBV7-2, the J call TRBJ2-4, with 10 bases matching TRBD2. Germline values: CDR1 SGHTA, CDR2 FQGNSA. Unmatched junction bases numbered 18, after V lost 5 bases and J lost 8 bases. The CDR3 sequence is 18 residues long. The CDR3: CASSPAPGLAGARDIQYF. The CDR3 DNA reads as TGTGCCAGCAGCCCGGCACCCGGGCTAGCGGGAGCACGGGACATTCAGTACTTC. Based on the CDR3 plus reference TRBV7-2 and TRBJ2-4, the full variable domain is GAGVSQSPSNKVTEKGKDVELRCDPISGHTALYWYRQSLGQGLEFLIYFQGNSAPDKSGLPSDRFSAERTGGSVSTLTIQRTQQEDSAVYLCASSPAPGLAGARDIQYFGAGTRLSVL.

This sequence joins TRBV11-2 and TRBJ2-3; 7 nucleotides align to TRBD2. CDR1 and CDR2 (germline): SGHAT, FQNNGV. V dropped 1 base and J dropped 6; count of bases not matched to a gene: 4. The CDR3 runs 14 residues. The CDR3: CASSLGLAMDTQYF. The CDR3, as DNA: TGTGCCAGCAGCTTAGGACTAGCAATGGATACGCAGTATTTT.

Here the CDR3 DNA reads TGTGCCATCAGTGAGTCCGACAGGGGAGTGGAAAAACTGTTTTTT. Protein product: CAISESDRGVEKLFF. V gene TRBV10-3 combines with J gene TRBJ1-4, with 8 bases identical to TRBD1. V lost 0 bases to trimming and J lost 8 bases; unmatched junction nucleotides: 5. CDR1 ENHRY and CDR2 SYGVKD come from the germline V gene. The CDR3 sequence is 15 residues long.

This clone was seen more than once but under ten times. The chain is built from TRBV28 and TRBJ1-5; unclear D gene. V gave up 5 bases and J gave up 0 bases, with 14 bases separating them. The CDR3 has 16 residues. CDR1 and CDR2 (germline): MDHEN, SYDVKM. This CDR3 is CASSLPRGSSNQPQHF. The CDR3, as DNA: TGTGCCAGCAGTCTACCGCGAGGAAGTAGCAATCAGCCCCAGCATTTT.

The chain carries TRBV30 and TRBJ2-1, with 9 bases that match TRBD1. The J segment lost 5 bases and the V segment lost 5 bases, leaving 13 bases of the junction unmatched. This CDR3 has 16 amino acids. Germline CDR1 is GTSNPN and CDR2 is SVGIG (reference sequence). The CDR3 DNA reads as TGTGCCTGGCACACCAGAGGGACAGGGAGAAACAATGAGCAGTTCTTC. Protein sequence: CAWHTRGTGRNNEQFF.

The chain combines TRBV4-2 with TRBJ2-1; no firm D call. Trimming removed 0 bases from V and 7 bases from J, with 16 bases in between. CDR1 is LGHNA, CDR2 YNFKEQ, per germline. This CDR3 has 16 residues. The CDR3 DNA sequence: TGTGCCAGCAGCCAAGATATGGCTAGTGTGGGTAATGAGCAGTTCTTC. Protein product: CASSQDMASVGNEQFF.

The chain uses TRBV27 and TRBJ2-7; 7 bases agree with TRBD2. Germline lookup yields CDR1 MNHEY and CDR2 SMNVEV (reference sequence). The CDR3 length is 13 residues. After removal of 3 bases from V and 2 bases from J, the junction contained 1 base not matched to a gene. CDR3 nucleotides: TGTGCCAGCAGTTTCGGGACTACCTACGAGCAGTACTTC. Protein sequence: CASSFGTTYEQYF.

The V and J genes are TRBV28 and TRBJ2-2, with D unresolved. V was cut by 4 bases and J by 4 bases, with 1 base left in between. The CDR3 totals 11 residues. The germline CDR1 and CDR2 sequences are MDHEN and SYDVKM. The DNA of the CDR3 is TGTGCCAGCAGTTCCACCGGGGAGCTGTTTTTT. Translation gives CASSSTGELFF.

This chain links TRBV2 with TRBJ2-7, with D perhaps TRBD2 (5 bases). The length of the CDR3 is 16 residues. Trimming took 2 bases from V and 6 from J, leaving 20 bases between them. CDR1 and CDR2 (germline): SNHLY, FYNNEI. The CDR3 region is CASSERAGHAAGEQYF. CDR3 bases: TGTGCCAGCAGTGAAAGGGCAGGCCACGCCGCGGGCGAGCAGTACTTC.

The rearrangement uses TRBV6-5 and TRBJ2-1, with D possibly matching TRBD1 (7 bases). The CDR3 has 15 amino acids. V was clipped by 7 bases and J by 1 base, with 14 bases between them. From germline, CDR1 is MNHEY and CDR2 SVGAGI. CDR3 nucleotides: TGTGCCAGCACCAAGGGGGCGGGATCCTACAATGAGCAGTTCTTC. Protein sequence: CASTKGAGSYNEQFF.

The chain uses TRBV30 and TRBJ1-6; D remains unclear. CDR1 and CDR2 (germline): GTSNPN, SVGIG (reference sequence). V dropped 0 bases and J dropped 7 bases, with 10 bases sitting between them. The CDR3 is made up of 14 amino acids. CDR3 in amino acids: CAWSVPGGNSPLHF. The CDR3 nucleotides are TGTGCCTGGAGTGTACCGGGCGGCAATTCACCCCTCCACTTT.

The chain employs TRBV6-4 and TRBJ2-1, with 9 bases aligning to TRBD2. CDR3 length: 15 amino acids. Losses at the gene ends were 2 bases for V and 8 bases for J; bases not matched to a gene: 7. Germline CDR1 MRHNA, CDR2 SNTAGT. DNA of the CDR3: TGTGCCAGCAGTGACGGACTAGCGTTGGTTGATGAGCAGTTCTTC. Translated: CASSDGLALVDEQFF.

The rearrangement links TRBV20-1 to TRBJ2-3; TRBD1 might be the D (5 bases). Trimming took 5 bases from V and 7 from J, leaving 10 bases between them. Germline lookup yields CDR1 DFQATT and CDR2 SNEGSKA (reference sequence). This CDR3 has 11 residues. In DNA form, the CDR3 reads TGCAGTGCTCCCCCAGGGTATACGCAGTATTTT. Protein sequence: CSAPPGYTQYF.

The V call is TRBV5-4, the J call TRBJ2-7; TRBD2 matches at 10 bases. With V trimmed by 3 bases and J by 0 bases, 12 bases remained unmatched. Germline loops: CDR1 SGHNT, CDR2 YYREEE (reference sequence). This CDR3 has 18 residues. As DNA, the CDR3 is TGTGCCAGCAGCTCATCAGCGGGAGGGTCCACGATCTCCTACGAGCAGTACTTC. Translating it yields CASSSSAGGSTISYEQYF.

This clone has ten or more counts. The rearrangement uses TRBV7-9 and TRBJ1-2; D is uncertain. Germline V gene sequence: CDR1 SEHNR, CDR2 FQNEAQ (reference sequence). V lost 2 bases to trimming and J lost 8 bases, with 12 bases between them. The CDR3 contains 13 residues. The CDR3 DNA reads TGTGCCAGCAGCTTACCTGAATCGGGGGGCTACACCTTC. Translated, it gives CASSLPESGGYTF.

The chain employs TRBV11-2 and TRBJ1-2; no reliable D call. Trimming removed 1 base from V and 3 bases from J, with 6 bases in between. Per the germline V gene, CDR1 is SGHAT and CDR2 is FQNNGV. The CDR3 has 13 residues. This CDR3 reads CASSLGSDYGYTF. The CDR3 region has the DNA TGTGCCAGCAGCTTAGGGTCGGACTATGGCTACACCTTC.

The V gene is TRBV28, the J gene TRBJ2-7; 7 bases agree with TRBD1. Losses at the gene ends were 10 bases for V and 1 base for J; bases not matched to a gene: 7. Germline loops: CDR1 MDHEN, CDR2 SYDVKM. This CDR3 is 13 amino acids long. The CDR3 DNA is TGTGCCACCTATGGGACAGAATCCTACGAGCAGTACTTC. Translation gives CATYGTESYEQYF. Combining the CDR3 with reference TRBV28 and TRBJ2-7 gives the whole variable domain DVKVTQSSRYLVKRTGEKVFLECVQDMDHENMFWYRQDPGLGLRLIYFSYDVKMKEKGDIPEGYSVSREKKERFSLILESASTNQTSMYLCATYGTESYEQYFGPGTRLTVT.

V is TRBV27 and J is TRBJ2-7; a weak D match, TRBD2 (6 bases). The germline gives CDR1 MNHEY, CDR2 SMNVEV (reference sequence). The CDR3 contains 15 residues. V shed 3 bases and J shed 3 bases, with 15 bases lying between them. Here the CDR3 DNA reads TGTGCCAGCAGTTTTACGAGGGACTTCCTCTACGAGCAGTACTTC. Amino acid sequence: CASSFTRDFLYEQYF.

This clone has just a few counts. Other DNA sequences in this specimen translate into the identical CDR3. This rearrangement joins TRBV9 to TRBJ1-1, with a possible D match to TRBD1 (5 bases). CDR3 size: 14 residues. Germline V gives CDR1 SGDLS, CDR2 YYNGEE. V was trimmed by 0 bases and J by 8 bases, leaving 14 bases between them. CDR3 region: CASSVAGEGTEAFF. The CDR3 DNA reads as TGTGCCAGCAGCGTAGCTGGGGAAGGGACCGAAGCTTTCTTT. The full variable domain, in which reference TRBV9 and TRBJ1-1 provide the parts outside the CDR3, is DSGVTQTPKHLITATGQRVTLRCSPRSGDLSVYWYQQSLDQGLQFLIQYYNGEERAKGNILERFSAQQFPDLHSELNLSSLELGDSALYFCASSVAGEGTEAFFGQGTRLTVV.

This chain joins TRBV10-2 and TRBJ2-3, with 9 bases that match TRBD2. V trimming: 4 bases; J trimming: 4 bases; junction bases outside the gene matches: 6. The CDR3 extends over 15 amino acids. Germline-derived CDR1 and CDR2 are WSHSY and SAAADI. The CDR3 spells CASSVAGGPADTQYF. In DNA, the CDR3 is TGCGCCAGCAGTGTTGCGGGAGGGCCAGCAGATACGCAGTATTTT.

As for this clone: This may be a read error, as it is one base from a much larger clone. Other nucleotide sequences from this sample produce the same CDR3. The J gene is TRBJ2-2, the V gene TRBV7-9; TRBD2 matches at 8 bases. The germline V gene has CDR1 SEHNR and CDR2 FQNEAQ (reference sequence). The CDR3 covers 15 residues. The DNA for the CDR3 is TGTGCCAGCAGCTTGACTAGCGCGAACACTGGGGAGCTGTTTTTT. Its translation: CASSLTSANTGELFF.

This clone came up once. This chain links TRBV5-1 with TRBJ1-4, with D unclear. The ends were cut back, 4 bases at V and 2 bases at J, with 18 bases in the middle. The CDR3 covers 17 residues. Per germline, CDR1 SGHRS and CDR2 YFSETQ. The DNA for the CDR3 is TGCGCCAGCAGCCCGGGCGTACAAACTGGGACTAATGAAAAACTGTTTTTT. It encodes CASSPGVQTGTNEKLFF. Complete variable domain (other parts from reference TRBV5-1 and TRBJ1-4): KAGVTQTPRYLIKTRGQQVTLSCSPISGHRSVSWYQQTPGQGLQFLFEYFSETQRNKGNFPGRFSGRQFSNSRSEMNVSTLELGDSALYLCASSPGVQTGTNEKLFFGSGTQLSVL.

This clone is a singleton in its sample. The V call is TRBV6-5, the J call TRBJ2-7; 8 positions agree with TRBD2. Trimming at V came to 3 bases and at J to 3 bases, leaving 7 bases not matched to a gene. CDR3 length equals 15 residues. The germline V gene encodes CDR1 MNHEY and CDR2 SVGAGI. DNA of the CDR3: TGTGCCAGCAGTTATTCAGCGGGAGCCTACTACGAGCAGTACTTC. Its translation: CASSYSAGAYYEQYF.

The chain is built from TRBV15 and TRBJ2-1, with 7 nucleotides matching TRBD1. This CDR3 has 13 residues. After removal of 10 bases from V and 9 bases from J, the junction contained 12 bases not matched to a gene. Germline V gives CDR1 LNHNV, CDR2 YYDKDF (reference sequence). CDR3 in DNA: TGTGCCAAACCGGGACAGAGACAATGTGAGCAGTTCTTC. Its protein is CAKPGQRQCEQFF.

This chain links TRBV9 with TRBJ1-6, with D perhaps TRBD1 (6 bases). The length of the CDR3 is 14 residues. V was cut by 0 bases and J by 8 bases, with 9 bases left in between. CDR1 is SGDLS, CDR2 YYNGEE, per germline. The CDR3 reads CASSVGRGDSPLHF. CDR3 in DNA: TGTGCCAGCAGCGTAGGCAGGGGTGATTCACCCCTCCACTTT. Drawing the rest from reference TRBV9 and TRBJ1-6, the complete variable domain is DSGVTQTPKHLITATGQRVTLRCSPRSGDLSVYWYQQSLDQGLQFLIQYYNGEERAKGNILERFSAQQFPDLHSELNLSSLELGDSALYFCASSVGRGDSPLHFGNGTRLTVT.

This clone was detected only once. This chain links TRBV19 with TRBJ1-4; D not resolved. The germline CDR1 and CDR2 sequences are LNHDA and SQIVND (reference sequence). The CDR3 consists of 16 residues. V was shortened by 8 bases and J by 7 bases, with 23 bases between the two germline ends. CDR3 sequence reads: CASRPRGSQAGEKLFF. The CDR3 DNA is TGTGCCAGTCGACCCCGAGGTTCCCAGGCCGGTGAAAAACTGTTTTTT. The full variable domain, completed using reference TRBV19 and TRBJ1-4, is DGGITQSPKYLFRKEGQNVTLSCEQNLNHDAMYWYRQDPGQGLRLIYYSQIVNDFQKGDIAEGYSVSREKKESFPLTVTSAQKNPTAFYLCASRPRGSQAGEKLFFGSGTQLSVL.